This T cell receptor (beta chain) was documented in a study of cytomegalovirus exposure and HLA in healthy donors. Study-wide results and limits: Sequencing had likely introduced a cluster of highly shared sequence variants as an artifact. Cytomegalovirus association was assigned to more than 150 TCR beta chains.

The primer mix had 60 Vbeta and 13 Jbeta primers. Some clones are missing from TCRdb's copy, which holds only in-frame ones; the method was immunoSEQ multiplex PCR. This sample has about 92,000 clones, with more than 65% found just once. A word on this clone: Its antigen is undetermined.

Germline V gene lookup returns CDR1 ENHRY and CDR2 SYGVKD. CDR3 length: 13 amino acids. V was cut by 5 bases and J by 0 bases, with 8 bases left in between. This chain links TRBV10-3 with TRBJ2-7; tentative D call: TRBD1 (7 bases). This clonotype was obtained from a girl under 10 years old in good health and CMV-seropositive. Source material: PBMCs. The CDR3 region is CAISQGGSYEQYF. The DNA of the CDR3 is TGTGCCATCAGTCAGGGGGGCTCCTACGAGCAGTACTTC.